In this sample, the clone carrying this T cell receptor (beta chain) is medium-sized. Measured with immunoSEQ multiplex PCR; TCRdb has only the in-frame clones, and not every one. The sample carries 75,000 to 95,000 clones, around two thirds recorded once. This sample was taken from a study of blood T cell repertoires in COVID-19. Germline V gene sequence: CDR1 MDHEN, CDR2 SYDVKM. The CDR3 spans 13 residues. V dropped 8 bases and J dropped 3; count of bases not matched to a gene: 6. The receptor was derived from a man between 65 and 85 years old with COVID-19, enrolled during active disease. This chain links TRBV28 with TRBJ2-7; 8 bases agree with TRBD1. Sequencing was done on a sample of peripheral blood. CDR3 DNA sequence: TGTGCCAGCTCGGGACAGGCGAACTACGAGCAGTACTTC. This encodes CASSGQANYEQYF. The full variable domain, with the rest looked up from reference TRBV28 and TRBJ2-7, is DVKVTQSSRYLVKRTGEKVFLECVQDMDHENMFWYRQDPGLGLRLIYFSYDVKMKEKGDIPEGYSVSREKKERFSLILESASTNQTSMYLCASSGQANYEQYFGPGTRLTVT.